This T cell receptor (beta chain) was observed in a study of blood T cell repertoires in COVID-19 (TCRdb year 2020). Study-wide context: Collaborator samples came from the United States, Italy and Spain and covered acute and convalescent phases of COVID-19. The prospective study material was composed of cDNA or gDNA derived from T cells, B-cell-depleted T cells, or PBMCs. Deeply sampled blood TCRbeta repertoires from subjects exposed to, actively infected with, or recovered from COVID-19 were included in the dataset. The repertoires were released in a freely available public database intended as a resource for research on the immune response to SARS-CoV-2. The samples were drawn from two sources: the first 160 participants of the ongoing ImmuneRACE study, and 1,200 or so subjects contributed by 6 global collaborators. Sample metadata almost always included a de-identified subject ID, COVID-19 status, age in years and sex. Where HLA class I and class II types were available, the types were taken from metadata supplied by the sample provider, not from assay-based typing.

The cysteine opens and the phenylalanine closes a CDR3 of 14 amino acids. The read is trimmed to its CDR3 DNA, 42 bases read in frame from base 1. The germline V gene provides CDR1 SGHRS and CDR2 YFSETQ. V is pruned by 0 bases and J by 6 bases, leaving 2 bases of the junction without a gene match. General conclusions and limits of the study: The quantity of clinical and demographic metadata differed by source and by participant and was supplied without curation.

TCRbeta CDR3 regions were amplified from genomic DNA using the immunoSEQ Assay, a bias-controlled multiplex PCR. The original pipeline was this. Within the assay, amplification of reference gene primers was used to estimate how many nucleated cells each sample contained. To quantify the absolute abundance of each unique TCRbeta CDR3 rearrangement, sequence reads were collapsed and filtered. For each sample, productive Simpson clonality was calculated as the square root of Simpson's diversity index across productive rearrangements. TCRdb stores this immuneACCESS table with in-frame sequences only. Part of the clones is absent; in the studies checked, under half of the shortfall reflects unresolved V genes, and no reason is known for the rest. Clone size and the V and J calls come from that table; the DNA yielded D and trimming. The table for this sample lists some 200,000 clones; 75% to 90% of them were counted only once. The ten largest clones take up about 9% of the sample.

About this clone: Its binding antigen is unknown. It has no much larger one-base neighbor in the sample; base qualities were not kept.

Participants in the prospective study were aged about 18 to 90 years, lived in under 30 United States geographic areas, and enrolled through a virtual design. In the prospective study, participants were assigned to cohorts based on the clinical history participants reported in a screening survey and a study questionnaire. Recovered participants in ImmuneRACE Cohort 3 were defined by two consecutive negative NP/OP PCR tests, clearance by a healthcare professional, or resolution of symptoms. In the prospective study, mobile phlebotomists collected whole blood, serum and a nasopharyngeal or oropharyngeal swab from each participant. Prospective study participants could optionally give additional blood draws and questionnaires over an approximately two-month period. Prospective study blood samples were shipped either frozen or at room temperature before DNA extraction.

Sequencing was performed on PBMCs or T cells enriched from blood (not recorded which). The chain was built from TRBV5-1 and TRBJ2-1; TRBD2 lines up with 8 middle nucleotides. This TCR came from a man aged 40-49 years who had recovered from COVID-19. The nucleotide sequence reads TGCGCCAGCAGCTTGGAAAGCGGGAGCAATGAGCAGTTCTTC. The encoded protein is CASSLESGSNEQFF.